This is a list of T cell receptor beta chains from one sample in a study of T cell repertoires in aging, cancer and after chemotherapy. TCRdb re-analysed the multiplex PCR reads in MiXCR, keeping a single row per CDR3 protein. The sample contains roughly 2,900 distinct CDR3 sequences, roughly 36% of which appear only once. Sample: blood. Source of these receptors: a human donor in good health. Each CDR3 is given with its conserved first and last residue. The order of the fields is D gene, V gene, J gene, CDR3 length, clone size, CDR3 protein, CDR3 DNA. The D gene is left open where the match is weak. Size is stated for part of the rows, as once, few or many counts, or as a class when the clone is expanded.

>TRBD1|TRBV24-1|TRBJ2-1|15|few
CATSDGQGSYNEQFF
TGTGCCACCAGTGATGGACAGGGATCCTACAATGAGCAGTTCTTC
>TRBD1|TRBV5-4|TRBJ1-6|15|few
CASRRDRGSDSPLHF
TGTGCCAGCAGACGCGACAGGGGATCCGATTCACCCCTCCACTTT
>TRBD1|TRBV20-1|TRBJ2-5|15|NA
CSARERTGGGETQYF
TGCAGTGCTAGAGAACGGACAGGGGGAGGGGAGACCCAGTACTTC
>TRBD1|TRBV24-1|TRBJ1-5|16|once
CATSDRDRGSNQPQHF
TGTGCCACCAGTGACCGGGACAGGGGGTCCAATCAGCCCCAGCATTTT
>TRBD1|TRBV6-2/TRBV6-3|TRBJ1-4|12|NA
CASSYPTGDLFF
TGTGCCAGCAGTTACCCGACAGGGGACCTGTTTTTT
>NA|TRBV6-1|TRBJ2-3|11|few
CASKQTDTQYF
TGTGCCAGCAAGCAGACAGATACGCAGTATTTT
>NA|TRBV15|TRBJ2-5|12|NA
CATSRPGETQYF
TGTGCCACCAGCAGACCTGGAGAGACCCAGTACTTC
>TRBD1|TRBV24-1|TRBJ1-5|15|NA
CATSDGSGGIQPQHF
TGTGCCACCAGTGATGGGTCAGGGGGCATTCAGCCCCAGCATTTT
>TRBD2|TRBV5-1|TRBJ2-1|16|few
CASSLVPSGVGNEQFF
TGCGCCAGCAGCTTGGTCCCTAGCGGGGTTGGCAATGAGCAGTTCTTC
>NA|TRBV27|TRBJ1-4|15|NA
CASSLFRGTNEKLFF
TGTGCCAGCAGTTTATTCCGAGGGACTAATGAAAAACTGTTTTTT
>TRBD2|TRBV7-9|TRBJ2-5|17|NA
CASSPRTSGGQGETQYF
TGTGCCAGCAGCCCTCGGACTAGCGGGGGGCAGGGGGAGACCCAGTACTTC
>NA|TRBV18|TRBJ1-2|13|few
CASSTSGVHGYTF
TGTGCCAGCTCAACCTCCGGAGTTCATGGCTACACCTTC
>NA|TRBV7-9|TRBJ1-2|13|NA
CASSLEGFGGYTF
TGTGCCAGCAGCTTAGAAGGGTTTGGCGGCTACACCTTC
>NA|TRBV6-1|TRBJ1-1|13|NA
CASSWGRDTEAFF
TGTGCCAGCAGTTGGGGACGGGACACTGAAGCTTTCTTT
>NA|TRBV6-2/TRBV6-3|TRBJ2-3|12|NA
CASTYPEDTQYF
TGTGCCAGCACCTACCCAGAGGATACGCAGTATTTT
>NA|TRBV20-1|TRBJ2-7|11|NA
CSAPSMGEQYF
TGCAGTGCTCCTTCTATGGGCGAGCAGTACTTC
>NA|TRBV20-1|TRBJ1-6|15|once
CSAREVVHTLTPLHF
TGCAGTGCTAGAGAAGTCGTCCATACACTTACACCCCTCCACTTT
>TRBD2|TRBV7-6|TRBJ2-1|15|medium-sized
CASSSISSGGYEQFF
TGTGCCAGCAGTTCCATCTCTAGCGGGGGCTATGAGCAGTTCTTC
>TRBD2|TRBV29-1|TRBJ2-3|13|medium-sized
CSLLAGRADTQYF
TGCAGCCTGCTGGCGGGGAGGGCAGATACGCAGTATTTT
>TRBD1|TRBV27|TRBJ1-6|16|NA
CASSSGQSSYNSPLHF
TGTGCCAGCAGTTCGGGACAGTCCTCCTATAATTCACCCCTCCACTTT
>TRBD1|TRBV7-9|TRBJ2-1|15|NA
CASSLGTGWENEQFF
TGTGCCAGCAGCTTAGGGACAGGGTGGGAGAATGAGCAGTTCTTC
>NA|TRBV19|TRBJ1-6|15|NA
CASTDRGSYNSPLHF
TGTGCCAGTACCGACCGGGGCTCCTATAATTCACCCCTCCACTTT
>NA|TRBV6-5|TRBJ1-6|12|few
CASSPVGSPLHF
TGTGCCAGCAGTCCCGTTGGCTCACCCCTCCACTTT
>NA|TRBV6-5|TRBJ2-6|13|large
CASRSSGANVLTF
TGTGCCAGCAGGTCCTCTGGGGCCAACGTCCTGACTTTC
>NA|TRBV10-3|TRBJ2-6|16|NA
CAIPGEPRSGANVLTF
TGTGCCATCCCTGGAGAGCCCCGCTCTGGGGCCAACGTCCTGACTTTC